These 22 T cell receptor beta chains were sequenced from one sample in a study of T cell responses to AZD1222 COVID-19 vaccine. The data were produced by immunoSEQ multiplex PCR, yet TCRdb's version contains in-frame clones alone and is incomplete. Of around 160,000 clones in the sample, around nine tenths were seen once. The sequenced sample was peripheral blood, obtained on day 0 of AZD1222 vaccination. These TCRs come from an adult in good health.

The chain is built from TRBV2 and TRBJ1-2, with 8 positions matching TRBD1. Germline V lookup: CDR1 SNHLY, CDR2 FYNNEI. Trimming removed 6 bases from V and 4 bases from J; junction bases left unmatched: 7. The CDR3 is made up of 14 amino acids. The CDR3 DNA sequence: TGTGCCAGCAGCTATCAGGGGGCAGGCTATGGCTACACCTTC. Protein sequence: CASSYQGAGYGYTF.

This chain uses TRBV6-6 with TRBJ1-6; the match to TRBD1 covers 7 bases. The CDR3 has 13 amino acids. Trimming cost V 6 bases and J 11 bases; bases outside gene matches: 7. Germline V gene lookup returns CDR1 MNHNY and CDR2 SVGAGI (reference sequence). In DNA form, the CDR3 reads TGTGCCAGCAGACAGGGGAATATTGCACCCCTCCACTTT. This codes for CASRQGNIAPLHF.

The rearrangement links TRBV9 to TRBJ1-1; D is undetermined. Trimming stripped 4 bases from V and 10 bases from J, with 17 bases between. The CDR3 consists of 13 residues. The germline V gene encodes CDR1 SGDLS and CDR2 YYNGEE. CDR3 in amino acids: CASSIRGGSVAFF. CDR3 DNA sequence: TGTGCCAGCAGCATCAGAGGAGGGTCTGTAGCTTTCTTT.

The chain is built from TRBV28 and TRBJ1-2, with D hard to call. This CDR3 has 13 residues. Trimming removed 7 bases at V and 3 bases at J, with 12 bases between. CDR1 and CDR2 from the germline V gene are MDHEN and SYDVKM. The CDR3 is CASTLLADYGYTF. Written as DNA, the CDR3 is TGTGCCAGCACCCTACTTGCCGACTATGGCTACACCTTC.

The chain uses TRBV13 and TRBJ1-2; 9 bases agree with TRBD1. The CDR3 is 16 amino acids. CDR1 and CDR2 (germline): PRHDT, FYEKMQ (reference sequence). J gave up 4 bases and V 0 bases, and 6 bases lay outside the gene matches. This chain's CDR3 is CASSLGDTGGIYGYTF. In DNA form, the CDR3 reads TGTGCCAGCAGCTTAGGCGATACAGGGGGCATCTATGGCTACACCTTC.

The genes are TRBV18 and TRBJ2-7, with D maybe TRBD1 (5 bases). The CDR3 loop spans 13 amino acids. Trimming left V 3 bases short and J 5 bases short, with 11 bases between. CDR1 is KGHSH, CDR2 LQKENI, per germline. The DNA for the CDR3 is TGTGCCAGCTCACCTACAGGTGCGAACGAGCAGTACTTC. This translates into CASSPTGANEQYF.

The rearrangement links TRBV27 to TRBJ1-6; D is perhaps TRBD1 (5 bases). V was pared by 6 bases and J by 2 bases, with 8 bases between. CDR1 MNHEY and CDR2 SMNVEV come from the germline V gene (reference sequence). This CDR3 is 14 amino acids long. The CDR3 DNA reads as TGTGCCAGCAGCGGGACGGCCTATAATTCACCCCTCCACTTT. Residues: CASSGTAYNSPLHF.

The chain links TRBV13 to TRBJ2-1; D not certain. Germline CDR1 PRHDT, CDR2 FYEKMQ (reference sequence). V lost 2 bases to trimming and J lost 7 bases, with 3 bases between them. The CDR3 runs to 11 residues. The CDR3 DNA follows: TGTGCCAGCAGCTTAAATAATGAGCAGTTCTTC. Protein product: CASSLNNEQFF.

The rearrangement links TRBV3-1 (or the pseudogene TRBV3-2) to TRBJ1-4, with TRBD1 matching over 8 bases. With 4 bases clipped from V and 5 bases from J, the junction kept 9 bases outside the gene matches. Looked up from germline, CDR1 is LGHDT and CDR2 is YNNKEL (reference sequence). This CDR3 spans 16 amino acids. CDR3 coding DNA: TGTGCCAGCAGCCTCTCCGGGACAGGTCCCAATGAAAAACTGTTTTTT. Translating gives CASSLSGTGPNEKLFF.

This clone was found once. The V and J genes are TRBV28 and TRBJ1-1; tentative D call: TRBD1 (6 bases). Germline CDR1 reads MDHEN; CDR2 reads SYDVKM. The CDR3 is 14 residues long. V was cut by 5 bases and J by 0 bases, with 10 bases left in between. The CDR3 DNA reads TGTGCCAGCAGTCCTGGGACATTGAACACTGAAGCTTTCTTT. Its translation is CASSPGTLNTEAFF.

The gene calls are TRBV11-2 and TRBJ1-2, with D possibly being TRBD1 (6 bases). Per the germline V gene, CDR1 is SGHAT and CDR2 is FQNNGV. V lost 5 bases and J lost 1, with 17 bases in between. CDR3 length equals 16 residues. The CDR3 protein is CASSPGGGEGNYGYTF. Written as DNA, the CDR3 is TGTGCCAGCAGCCCCGGTGGGGGCGAGGGTAACTATGGCTACACCTTC.

This rearrangement joins TRBV28 to TRBJ1-5, with TRBD1 matching 12 bases. CDR1 is MDHEN, CDR2 SYDVKM, per germline. After removal of 8 bases from V and 6 bases from J, the junction contained 23 bases not matched to a gene. The CDR3 is 20 amino acids. The CDR3 loop is CASGNKTPGQGAGWGQPQHF. Written as DNA, the CDR3 is TGTGCCAGCGGTAACAAAACCCCGGGACAGGGGGCAGGATGGGGTCAGCCCCAGCATTTT. Based on the CDR3 plus reference TRBV28 and TRBJ1-5, the full variable domain is DVKVTQSSRYLVKRTGEKVFLECVQDMDHENMFWYRQDPGLGLRLIYFSYDVKMKEKGDIPEGYSVSREKKERFSLILESASTNQTSMYLCASGNKTPGQGAGWGQPQHFGDGTRLSIL.

This clone was recorded only once. The V gene is TRBV6-5, the J gene TRBJ2-2, with D hard to call. Germline V gene sequence: CDR1 MNHEY, CDR2 SVGAGI. Trimming removed 2 bases at V and 1 base at J, with 5 bases between. CDR3 length: 14 amino acids. The DNA for the CDR3 is TGTGCCAGCAGTTACGCCAGGAACACCGGGGAGCTGTTTTTT. Translating gives CASSYARNTGELFF.

The rearrangement links TRBV5-1 to TRBJ2-1; 10 positions agree with TRBD2. The ends lost 3 bases at V and 4 bases at J; junction bases unmatched: 4. Germline loops: CDR1 SGHRS, CDR2 YFSETQ. The CDR3 is 15 amino acids. CDR3 loop: CASSSGTSEYNEQFF. CDR3 nucleotide sequence: TGCGCCAGCAGCTCAGGGACTAGCGAGTACAATGAGCAGTTCTTC.

This chain joins TRBV25-1 and TRBJ2-1; the match to TRBD2 covers 10 bases. There are 16 residues in the CDR3. Germline V CDR1 and CDR2: MGHDK, SYGVNS. The V gene end was trimmed by 3 bases and the J gene end by 2 bases; junction bases not matched to a gene: 4. The CDR3 DNA reads as TGTGCCAGCAGTGAGGGTCTAGCGGGGGCCTACAATGAGCAGTTCTTC. It specifies CASSEGLAGAYNEQFF.

This chain joins TRBV10-3 and TRBJ2-5; D is ambiguous. V was pared by 4 bases and J by 1 base, with 4 bases between. The CDR3 is 12 amino acids. Germline V CDR1 and CDR2: ENHRY, SYGVKD. The DNA of the CDR3 is TGTGCCATCAGTGGCACCCAAGAGACCCAGTACTTC. Translation: CAISGTQETQYF.

This chain joins TRBV5-1 and TRBJ1-1; a weak D match, TRBD1 (5 bases). The V end lost 0 bases, the J end lost 1 base, and 10 bases lay between the germline ends. This CDR3 is 15 amino acids long. Germline lookup yields CDR1 SGHRS and CDR2 YFSETQ. The CDR3 region is CASSLVGLQNTEAFF. The DNA of the CDR3 is TGCGCCAGCAGCTTGGTGGGACTCCAGAACACTGAAGCTTTCTTT.

This clone has only one observation. The chain links TRBV5-6 to TRBJ1-5; D might be TRBD1 (6 bases). From germline, CDR1 is SGHDT and CDR2 YYEEEE. The V and J ends lost 0 bases and 1 base respectively, with 11 bases between them. CDR3 length equals 16 residues. Here the CDR3 reads CASSLAGAISNQPQHF. Here the CDR3 DNA reads TGTGCCAGCAGCTTGGCAGGGGCGATCAGCAATCAGCCCCAGCATTTT.

The J gene is TRBJ2-7, the V gene TRBV19, with 11 bases matching TRBD2. Looked up from germline, CDR1 is LNHDA and CDR2 is SQIVND (reference sequence). This CDR3 is built from 15 residues. The V segment lost 3 bases and the J segment 4 bases; nucleotides outside the gene matches: 5. Here the CDR3 reads CASSIQTSGVYEQYF. CDR3 nucleotides: TGTGCCAGTAGTATCCAGACTAGCGGGGTATACGAGCAGTACTTC.

The J gene is TRBJ2-5, the V gene TRBV5-1; 8 positions agree with TRBD2. Trimming at V came to 0 bases and at J to 2 bases, leaving 6 bases not matched to a gene. Germline V gene lookup returns CDR1 SGHRS and CDR2 YFSETQ. The length of the CDR3 is 16 residues. CDR3 region: CASSLGSTGGQETQYF. In DNA form, the CDR3 reads TGCGCCAGCAGCTTGGGAAGTACGGGGGGGCAAGAGACCCAGTACTTC. Filled out from reference TRBV5-1 and TRBJ2-5, the complete variable domain reads KAGVTQTPRYLIKTRGQQVTLSCSPISGHRSVSWYQQTPGQGLQFLFEYFSETQRNKGNFPGRFSGRQFSNSRSEMNVSTLELGDSALYLCASSLGSTGGQETQYFGPGTRLLVL.

This chain joins TRBV14 and TRBJ1-4; D perhaps matches TRBD1 (5 bases). The CDR3 extends over 13 amino acids. The V and J ends lost 4 bases and 7 bases respectively, with 10 bases between them. The V gene's germline CDR1 is SGHDN and CDR2 FVKESK. CDR3 region: CASSRGDGEKLFF. CDR3 nucleotide sequence: TGTGCCAGCAGCCGCGGGGACGGTGAAAAACTGTTTTTT.

This chain links TRBV10-2 with TRBJ2-2; the D is unclear. With 6 bases removed from V and 6 bases from J, the gap between germline ends came to 17 bases. The CDR3 is 15 amino acids. Germline-derived CDR1 and CDR2 are WSHSY and SAAADI. CDR3 loop: CASSATARGPGELFF. The CDR3 nucleotides are TGCGCCAGCAGCGCTACTGCCCGAGGTCCCGGGGAGCTGTTTTTT.